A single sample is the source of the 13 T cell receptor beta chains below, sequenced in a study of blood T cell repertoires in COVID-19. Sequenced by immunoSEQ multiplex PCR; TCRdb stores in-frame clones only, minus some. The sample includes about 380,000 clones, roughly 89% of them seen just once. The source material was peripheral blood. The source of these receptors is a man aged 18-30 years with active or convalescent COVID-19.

The CDR3 DNA follows: TGTGCCAGCAGCCAAGAGACAGGCATCTATGGCTACACCTTC. Its translation: CASSQETGIYGYTF. The V and J genes are TRBV3-1 (or the pseudogene TRBV3-2) and TRBJ1-2, with TRBD1 as a possible D gene (6 bases). V shed 0 bases and J shed 4 bases, with 9 bases lying between them. The CDR3 has 14 amino acids. Per germline, CDR1 LGHDT and CDR2 YNNKEL (reference sequence).

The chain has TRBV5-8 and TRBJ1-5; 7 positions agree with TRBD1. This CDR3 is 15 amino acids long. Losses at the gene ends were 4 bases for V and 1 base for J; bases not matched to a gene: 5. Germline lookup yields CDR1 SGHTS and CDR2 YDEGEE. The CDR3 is CASSRGDRSNQPQHF. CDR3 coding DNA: TGTGCCAGCAGCCGAGGGGACAGAAGCAATCAGCCCCAGCATTTT. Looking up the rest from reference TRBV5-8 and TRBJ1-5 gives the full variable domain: EAGVTQSPTHLIKTRGQQATLRCSPISGHTSVYWYQQALGLGLQFLLWYDEGEERNRGNFPPRFSGRQFPNYSSELNVNALELEDSALYLCASSRGDRSNQPQHFGDGTRLSIL.

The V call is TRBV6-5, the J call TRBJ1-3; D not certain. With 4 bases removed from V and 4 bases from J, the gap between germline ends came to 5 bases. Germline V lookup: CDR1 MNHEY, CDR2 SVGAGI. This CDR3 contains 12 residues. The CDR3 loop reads CASSSQGNTIYF. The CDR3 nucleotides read TGTGCCAGCAGTTCCCAGGGAAACACCATATATTTT.

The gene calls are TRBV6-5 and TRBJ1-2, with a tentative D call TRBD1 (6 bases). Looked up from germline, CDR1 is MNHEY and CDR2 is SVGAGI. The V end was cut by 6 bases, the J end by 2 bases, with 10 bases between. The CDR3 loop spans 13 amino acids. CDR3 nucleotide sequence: TGTGCCAGCAGCGCAGGACAGAACTATGGCTACACCTTC. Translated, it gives CASSAGQNYGYTF.

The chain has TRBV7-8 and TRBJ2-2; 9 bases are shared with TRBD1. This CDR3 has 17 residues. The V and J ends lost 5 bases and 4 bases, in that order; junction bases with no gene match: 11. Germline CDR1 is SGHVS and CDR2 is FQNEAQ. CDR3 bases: TGTGCCAGCAGCGTAAGGCCGGGACAGGGACTCACCGGGGAGCTGTTTTTT. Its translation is CASSVRPGQGLTGELFF.

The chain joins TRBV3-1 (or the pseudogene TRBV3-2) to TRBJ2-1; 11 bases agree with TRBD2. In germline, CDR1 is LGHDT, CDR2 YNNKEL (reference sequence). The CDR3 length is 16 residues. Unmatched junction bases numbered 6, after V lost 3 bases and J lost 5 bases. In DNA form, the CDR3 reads TGTGCCAGCAGCCAGACTAGCGGGGCCCTCCACAATGAGCAGTTCTTC. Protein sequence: CASSQTSGALHNEQFF.

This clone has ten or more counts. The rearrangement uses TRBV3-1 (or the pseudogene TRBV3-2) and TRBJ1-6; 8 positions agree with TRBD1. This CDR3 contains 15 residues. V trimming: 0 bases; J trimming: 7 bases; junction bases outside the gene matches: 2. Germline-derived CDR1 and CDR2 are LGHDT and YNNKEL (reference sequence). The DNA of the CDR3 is TGTGCCAGCAGCCAAGATACAGGGGGAAATTCACCCCTCCACTTT. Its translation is CASSQDTGGNSPLHF.

The CDR3 DNA follows: TGTGCCACCAGCTTTCGACAGGGGAACGAGCAGTACTTC. It specifies CATSFRQGNEQYF. J is TRBJ2-7 and V is TRBV15; 8 bases align to TRBD1. J lost 5 bases, V lost 5 bases, and 5 bases had no gene match. Germline assignment: CDR1 LNHNV and CDR2 YYDKDF (reference sequence). There are 13 residues in the CDR3.

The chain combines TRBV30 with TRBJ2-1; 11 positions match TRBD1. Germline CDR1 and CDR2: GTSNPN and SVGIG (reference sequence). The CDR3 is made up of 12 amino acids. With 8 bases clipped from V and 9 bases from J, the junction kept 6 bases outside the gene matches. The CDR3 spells CAHGQGASEQFF. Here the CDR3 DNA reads TGTGCCCACGGACAGGGGGCGAGTGAGCAGTTCTTC.

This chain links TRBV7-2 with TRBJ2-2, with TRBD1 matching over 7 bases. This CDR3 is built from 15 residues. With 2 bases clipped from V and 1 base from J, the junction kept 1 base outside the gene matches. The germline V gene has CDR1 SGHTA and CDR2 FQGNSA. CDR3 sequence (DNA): TGTGCCAGCAGCTTAAGACAGGGGAACACCGGGGAGCTGTTTTTT. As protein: CASSLRQGNTGELFF.

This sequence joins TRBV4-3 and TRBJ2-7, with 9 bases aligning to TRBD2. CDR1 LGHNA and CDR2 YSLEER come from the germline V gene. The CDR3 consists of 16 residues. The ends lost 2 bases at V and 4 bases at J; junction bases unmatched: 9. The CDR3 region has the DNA TGCGCCAGCAGCCAATCAGGAGCGGGAGGTCCTTACGAGCAGTACTTC. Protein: CASSQSGAGGPYEQYF.

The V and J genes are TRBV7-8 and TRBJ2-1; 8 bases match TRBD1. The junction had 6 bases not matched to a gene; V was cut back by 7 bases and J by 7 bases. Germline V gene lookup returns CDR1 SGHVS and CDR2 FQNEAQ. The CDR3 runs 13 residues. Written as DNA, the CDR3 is TGTGCCAGCATCCCAGGGGGCCGAAATGAGCAGTTCTTC. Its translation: CASIPGGRNEQFF.

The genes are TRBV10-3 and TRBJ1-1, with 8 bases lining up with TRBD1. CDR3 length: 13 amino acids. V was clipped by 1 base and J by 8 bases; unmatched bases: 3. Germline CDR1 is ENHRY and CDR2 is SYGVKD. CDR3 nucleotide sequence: TGTGCCATCAGTGAGTTCGGGACAGGAGAAGCTTTCTTT. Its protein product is CAISEFGTGEAFF.